This is a list of T cell receptor beta chains from one sample in a study of blood T cells in healthy people across ages. TCRdb reanalysed the 5' RACE reads using MiXCR and keeps one entry per CDR3 protein. This table has roughly 800,000 distinct CDR3 sequences, 55% to 75% appearing once. The sequenced sample consisted of blood. All receptors derive from a man aged 25 to 40 in good health. The CDR3 runs from the conserved cysteine through the conserved F or W. Each record gives: V gene, J gene, D gene, clone size, CDR3 DNA, CDR3 protein. D genes are given only for firm matches. Size is omitted from some rows. Given values are once, few, many or a class for expanded clones.

V: TRBV18; J: TRBJ2-1; D: -; size: -; DNA: TGTGCCAGCTCGCAACAGGGGGGGACCTACAATGAGCAGTTCTTC; CDR3: CASSQQGGTYNEQFF
V: TRBV20-1; J: TRBJ2-1; D: -; size: -; DNA: TGCAGTGCTACAAGCTACGGCCGACTCAATGAGCAGTTCTTC; CDR3: CSATSYGRLNEQFF
V: TRBV3-1; J: TRBJ2-7; D: -; size: -; DNA: TGTGCCAGCAGCGAAGGGCAGGGTCATTCCTACGAGCAGTACTTC; CDR3: CASSEGQGHSYEQYF
V: TRBV4-2; J: TRBJ1-1; D: -; size: few; DNA: TGTGCCAGCAGCCATTTACACAGGGACACTGAAGCTTTCTTT; CDR3: CASSHLHRDTEAFF
V: TRBV7-2; J: TRBJ2-3; D: TRBD2; size: few; DNA: TGTGCCAGCAGCTCCCAGCGGGGGAGCACAGATACGCAGTATTTT; CDR3: CASSSQRGSTDTQYF
V: TRBV2; J: TRBJ1-1; D: -; size: -; DNA: TGTGCCAGCAGAGGGGGGCAGGGGAACACTGAAGCTTTCTTT; CDR3: CASRGGQGNTEAFF
V: TRBV7-9; J: TRBJ2-5; D: -; size: -; DNA: TGTGCCAGCAGCTTAGTGGGCCTTGGAGAGACCCAGTACTTC; CDR3: CASSLVGLGETQYF
V: TRBV5-1; J: TRBJ2-5; D: -; size: -; DNA: TGCGCCAGCAGCGTTGGGTCACGGTTATGGGACAATGAGCAGTACTTC; CDR3: CASSVGSRLWDNEQYF
V: TRBV7-2; J: TRBJ2-7; D: -; size: -; DNA: TGTGCCAGCAGCATCACCGGGGAGCAGTACTTC; CDR3: CASSITGEQYF
V: TRBV20-1; J: TRBJ2-3; D: -; size: -; DNA: TGCAGTGCGACGCGGCCTAGCGAAACAGATACGCAGTATTTT; CDR3: CSATRPSETDTQYF
V: TRBV10-3; J: TRBJ1-4; D: TRBD1; size: -; DNA: TGTGCCATCAGTGAAGGGGACAGTGAAAAACTGTTTTTT; CDR3: CAISEGDSEKLFF
V: TRBV28; J: TRBJ2-1; D: -; size: -; DNA: TGTGCCAGCAGTGGGATCGGGCGCAACAATGAGCAGTTCTTC; CDR3: CASSGIGRNNEQFF
V: TRBV10-1; J: TRBJ2-7; D: TRBD2; size: -; DNA: TGCGCCAGCACGGGCGGGGGGCCACCCTACGAGCAGTACTTC; CDR3: CASTGGGPPYEQYF
V: TRBV20-1; J: TRBJ2-7; D: -; size: -; DNA: TGCAGTGCCCCGCCCTCGGGAGCTGTGGAGCAGTACTTC; CDR3: CSAPPSGAVEQYF
V: TRBV6-2/TRBV6-3; J: TRBJ2-3; D: -; size: -; DNA: TGTGCCAGCAGTTACACCCTAGACTTTCACGCGGATACGCAGTATTTT; CDR3: CASSYTLDFHADTQYF
V: TRBV29-1; J: TRBJ2-7; D: TRBD1; size: -; DNA: TGCAGCGTTAGACAGGGTGATGGCGAGCAGTACTTC; CDR3: CSVRQGDGEQYF
V: TRBV7-2; J: TRBJ2-7; D: -; size: few; DNA: TGTGCCAGCAGTCCCGACAGGCCCTCCTACGAGCAGTACTTC; CDR3: CASSPDRPSYEQYF
V: TRBV7-9; J: TRBJ2-3; D: -; size: -; DNA: TGTGCCAGCAGCTTAATCGCTGGCAGGGAGGATACGCAGTATTTT; CDR3: CASSLIAGREDTQYF
V: TRBV7-9; J: TRBJ1-2; D: -; size: -; DNA: TGTGCCAGCACCCCCGGAGACTATGGCTACACCTTC; CDR3: CASTPGDYGYTF
V: TRBV7-9; J: TRBJ2-1; D: -; size: few; DNA: TGTGCCAGCAGCTGGGCCCCCGGGACGTTGGACAATGAGCAGTTCTTC; CDR3: CASSWAPGTLDNEQFF
V: TRBV15; J: TRBJ2-3; D: TRBD2; size: -; DNA: TGTGCCACCAGCACGCGGGGGGCCATAGATACGCAGTATTTT; CDR3: CATSTRGAIDTQYF
V: TRBV4-3; J: TRBJ2-7; D: TRBD1; size: many; DNA: TGCGCCAGCAGCCCGGGGACAGGGCCCCACGAGCAGTACTTC; CDR3: CASSPGTGPHEQYF
V: TRBV9; J: TRBJ2-4; D: TRBD2; size: few; DNA: TGTGCCAGCAGCGGTGGTAGCGGGAGTTTTGCCAAAAACATTCAGTACTTC; CDR3: CASSGGSGSFAKNIQYF
V: TRBV20-1; J: TRBJ2-1; D: -; size: -; DNA: TGCAGTGCTCTCGTACCCGGCAATGAGCAGTTCTTC; CDR3: CSALVPGNEQFF
V: TRBV10-3; J: TRBJ2-7; D: -; size: -; DNA: TGTGCCAGCCAACCGGGACTGGACTACGAGCAGTACTTC; CDR3: CASQPGLDYEQYF